This TCR beta chain was recorded in a study of T cells after posttransplantation cyclophosphamide. With regard to this clone: The antigen remains undetermined.

The assay was immunoSEQ multiplex PCR, and TCRdb's table has in-frame clones only and misses some. The sample contains about 350 clones, 55% to 75% of which appear only once. The CDR3 has 14 amino acids. Losses at the gene ends were 4 bases for V and 3 bases for J; bases not matched to a gene: 6. Germline CDR1 and CDR2: MGHDK and SYGVNS. Busulfan-fludarabine conditioning, marrow transplant, and cyclophosphamide on days +3 and +4 were administered. Broader study findings: Recipient CMV seropositivity and CMV reactivation strongly tracked TRB clonality. TRB overlap between skin or GI tissue T cells and blood was limited. Later blood repertoires were often dominated by clones from the donor CD8+ memory compartment.

The sequence came from a female patient aged 45 to 65 who received an allogeneic stem cell transplant from a related donor, was CMV-positive, and had no GVHD. Some T cells may have originated in the graft donor. This chain uses TRBV25-1 with TRBJ2-7; 7 positions agree with TRBD1. Source: CD8+ T cells sorted from PBMCs, taken after allogeneic stem cell transplant with posttransplant cyclophosphamide. This CDR3 is CASSAEQGVYEQYF. The CDR3 DNA follows: TGTGCCAGCAGTGCAGAGCAGGGGGTCTACGAGCAGTACTTC.